This T cell receptor beta chain was captured by sequencing in a study of blood T cell repertoires in COVID-19. In the study overall: Italy, Spain and the United States were the sources of the convalescent and acute COVID-19 samples. From T cells, B-cell-depleted T cells, or PBMCs came the material, which was cDNA or gDNA.

Germline V gene sequence: CDR1 DFQATT, CDR2 SNEGSKA (reference sequence). The length of the CDR3 is 11 residues. V was trimmed by 3 bases and J by 3 bases, leaving 6 bases between them. Original data processing: Estimation of nucleated cell counts was performed using reference gene primer amplification. The repertoire was sequenced with immunoSEQ multiplex PCR; TCRdb's copy has only in-frame clones and lacks some. The V and J calls and clone size were taken over from that table, and D and trimming were inferred from the DNA. Of about 140,000 clones in the sample, approximately 85% were seen once. The origin of this receptor is a man aged 65-85 years with acute or convalescent COVID-19. The chain has TRBV20-1 and TRBJ2-7, with no clear D. The sequenced material came from peripheral blood. The CDR3 DNA follows: TGCAGTGCTAGGGAGCTCTACGAGCAGTACTTC. This gives the protein CSARELYEQYF.